Following are 2 T cell receptor beta chains from one sample sequenced in a study of T cell changes during pregnancy in multiple sclerosis. Profiled with immunoSEQ multiplex PCR; TCRdb holds only in-frame clones, not every one. The sample carries about 40,000 clones, roughly 91% recorded once. The source material was CD8+ T cells from peripheral blood mononuclear cells, sampled before pregnancy. The receptors were gathered from a female donor with multiple sclerosis, enrolled in a pregnancy study.

The chain carries TRBV11-2 and TRBJ2-7, with a tentative D call TRBD2 (6 bases). V lost 5 bases, J lost 1 base, and 12 bases lay in between. The CDR3 consists of 14 residues. Germline loops: CDR1 SGHAT, CDR2 FQNNGV. The CDR3 DNA reads TGTGCCAGCAGCCAAGGGAGCGGGTCCTACGAGCAGTACTTC. Its protein is CASSQGSGSYEQYF.

The chain couples TRBV7-9 to TRBJ2-7; 9 bases match TRBD2. With V trimmed by 5 bases and J by 4 bases, 6 bases remained unmatched. Germline V gene sequence: CDR1 SEHNR, CDR2 FQNEAQ (reference sequence). The CDR3 runs to 14 residues. DNA for the CDR3: TGTGCCAGCAGCCCCGGGACTAGCAGTTACGAGCAGTACTTC. Amino acids: CASSPGTSSYEQYF. Looking up the rest from reference TRBV7-9 and TRBJ2-7 gives the full variable domain: DTGVSQNPRHKITKRGQNVTFRCDPISEHNRLYWYRQTLGQGPEFLTYFQNEAQLEKSRLLSDRFSAERPKGSFSTLEIQRTEQGDSAMYLCASSPGTSSYEQYFGPGTRLTVT.